Shown below are 15 T cell receptor beta chains from a single sample sequenced in a study of monozygotic twins with cystic fibrosis (dated by TCRdb to about 2021). The library was generated by the immunoSEQ multiplex PCR assay. TCRdb carries this immuneACCESS record with in-frame sequences only. Its versions omit some clonotypes, under half of them owing to an unresolved V gene in the studies checked, with the rest unexplained. The sample has 25,000 to 30,000 clones on record, just over 90% of them singletons. The top ten hold 0.54% of the sample. Sequencing was done on a sample of blood. Receptors were obtained from a girl under 10 years old with cystic fibrosis.

This sequence joins TRBV30 and TRBJ1-5; D ambiguous. V was cut by 1 base and J by 0 bases, with 13 bases left in between. The CDR3 runs to 16 residues. CDR1 GTSNPN and CDR2 SVGIG come from the germline V gene (reference sequence). CDR3: CAWSGGSLYSNQPQHF. The CDR3 DNA sequence: TGTGCCTGGAGTGGAGGCAGCCTTTATAGCAATCAGCCCCAGCATTTT.

The rearrangement joins TRBV30 to TRBJ2-3; possibly TRBD2 for D (6 bases). From germline, CDR1 is GTSNPN and CDR2 SVGIG (reference sequence). V was shortened by 3 bases and J by 2 bases, with 15 bases between the two germline ends. The CDR3 totals 15 residues. The CDR3, as DNA: TGTGCCTGGAGCCAACTAGCTCCCTCCACAGATACGCAGTATTTT. It yields the protein CAWSQLAPSTDTQYF.

The table lists this clone with a count of one. The chain uses TRBV18 and TRBJ2-7, with D unresolved. Per the germline V gene, CDR1 is KGHSH and CDR2 is LQKENI. The ends were cut back, 3 bases at V and 2 bases at J, with 2 bases in the middle. The CDR3 length is 11 residues. The CDR3 reads CASSPPYEQYF. CDR3 DNA: TGTGCCAGCTCACCTCCCTACGAGCAGTACTTC.

V gene TRBV12-5 combines with J gene TRBJ2-1; D is possibly TRBD2 (7 bases). The ends were cut back, 1 base at V and 0 bases at J, with 13 bases in the middle. CDR1 and CDR2 (germline): LGHNT, FRNRAP. The CDR3 has 17 residues. CDR3 DNA sequence: TGTGCTAGTGGTTTGGCCGGGGGGCCGGGCTCCTACAATGAGCAGTTCTTC. This sequence encodes CASGLAGGPGSYNEQFF.

The chain combines TRBV2 with TRBJ1-5; the D is unclear. V dropped 3 bases and J dropped 5 bases, with 11 bases sitting between them. The CDR3 consists of 14 residues. CDR1 SNHLY and CDR2 FYNNEI come from the germline V gene. CDR3 in amino acids: CASSEGLTYQPQHF. CDR3 DNA sequence: TGTGCCAGCAGTGAGGGTCTAACCTATCAGCCCCAGCATTTT.

V gene TRBV5-5 combines with J gene TRBJ1-3; TRBD1 might be the D (6 bases). CDR1 is SGHKS and CDR2 is YYEKEE in the germline V gene (reference sequence). The V gene lost 6 bases and the J gene lost 0 bases, with 16 bases spanning the gap. This CDR3 region has 16 residues. The CDR3 loop is CASNLRQAISGNTIYF. As DNA, the CDR3 is TGTGCCAGCAACCTGAGACAGGCGATCTCTGGAAACACCATATATTTT.

The CDR3 nucleotides are TGTGCCAGCAGTGAAGCGGGGACAGGGTCTTTCAAGCAGTACTTC. It translates to CASSEAGTGSFKQYF. The chain couples TRBV6-1 to TRBJ2-7; the match to TRBD1 covers 9 bases. Trimming cost V 0 bases and J 8 bases; bases outside gene matches: 8. The length of the CDR3 is 15 residues. Germline-derived CDR1 and CDR2 are MNHNS and SASEGT.

The V gene is TRBV19, the J gene TRBJ1-5; D unclear. V was cut by 2 bases and J by 2 bases, with 13 bases left in between. The CDR3 sequence is 16 residues long. Germline V gene data show CDR1 as LNHDA and CDR2 as SQIVND (reference sequence). CDR3 protein: CASSINKSEGNQPQHF. CDR3 sequence (DNA): TGTGCCAGTAGTATAAATAAGTCCGAAGGCAATCAGCCCCAGCATTTT. The entire variable domain, with the rest obtained from reference TRBV19 and TRBJ1-5, is as follows: DGGITQSPKYLFRKEGQNVTLSCEQNLNHDAMYWYRQDPGQGLRLIYYSQIVNDFQKGDIAEGYSVSREKKESFPLTVTSAQKNPTAFYLCASSINKSEGNQPQHFGDGTRLSIL.

The rearrangement uses TRBV30 and TRBJ1-2, with 7 bases that match TRBD1. V lost 1 base, J lost 4 bases, and 15 bases stayed unmatched. The CDR3 has 17 amino acids. Germline CDR1 and CDR2: GTSNPN and SVGIG (reference sequence). CDR3: CAWSAFRGAGLAYGYTF. CDR3 bases: TGTGCCTGGAGTGCGTTCAGGGGGGCTGGCTTGGCCTATGGCTACACCTTC. Together with reference TRBV30 and TRBJ1-2, the CDR3 gives the full variable domain: SQTIHQWPATLVQPVGSPLSLECTVEGTSNPNLYWYRQAAGRGLQLLFYSVGIGQISSEVPQNLSASRPQDRQFILSSKKLLLSDSGFYLCAWSAFRGAGLAYGYTFGSGTRLTVV.

The V and J genes are TRBV7-2 and TRBJ1-5; 7 nucleotides align to TRBD1. The CDR3 extends over 15 amino acids. V lost 5 bases, J lost 3 bases, and 7 bases stayed unmatched. The germline gives CDR1 SGHTA, CDR2 FQGNSA. CDR3 coding DNA: TGTGCCAGCAGCCGCCAGGGACAGAACAATCAGCCCCAGCATTTT. Translation gives CASSRQGQNNQPQHF.

The chain links TRBV19 to TRBJ2-7, with D maybe TRBD1 (5 bases). The V end lost 9 bases, the J end lost 3 bases, and 27 bases lay between the germline ends. The CDR3 totals 17 residues. Germline V gene data show CDR1 as LNHDA and CDR2 as SQIVND (reference sequence). As DNA, the CDR3 is TGTGCCAGGAAATGGGGCAGTCCGTCTTCACTTCTCTACGAGCAGTACTTC. This encodes CARKWGSPSSLLYEQYF.

The chain combines TRBV15 with TRBJ1-1; no reliable D call. The length of the CDR3 is 12 residues. The V end lost 3 bases, the J end lost 6 bases, and 8 bases lay between the germline ends. The germline CDR1 and CDR2 sequences are LNHNV and YYDKDF (reference sequence). The chain's CDR3 is CATSSIVSEAFF. The CDR3 DNA follows: TGTGCCACCAGCAGTATAGTCTCTGAAGCTTTCTTT.

This clone has only one observation. This chain connects TRBV5-1 to TRBJ2-7; possibly TRBD2 for D (6 bases). V shed 1 base and J shed 5 bases, with 16 bases lying between them. CDR1 is SGHRS and CDR2 is YFSETQ in the germline V gene. The CDR3 is made up of 15 amino acids. This CDR3 reads CASSLSRLASHEQYF. The CDR3 bases are TGCGCCAGCAGCTTGAGTAGGCTAGCGAGCCACGAGCAGTACTTC.

This chain connects TRBV9 to TRBJ2-4; tentative D call: TRBD2 (5 bases). Germline V gene lookup returns CDR1 SGDLS and CDR2 YYNGEE. V was clipped by 4 bases and J by 1 base, with 21 bases between them. This CDR3 comprises 18 residues. This chain's CDR3 is CASSPHPSSGLAKNIQYF. The CDR3 DNA is TGTGCCAGCAGCCCCCACCCTTCCTCGGGGTTGGCCAAAAACATTCAGTACTTC.

This clone was picked up one time. The rearrangement links TRBV6-6 to TRBJ2-5, with D unresolved. Trimming removed 5 bases at V and 1 base at J, with 5 bases between. This CDR3 spans 12 amino acids. Germline CDR1 is MNHNY and CDR2 is SVGAGI (reference sequence). The CDR3 coding sequence is TGTGCCAGCAGTATCCTCCAAGAGACCCAGTACTTC. This codes for CASSILQETQYF.